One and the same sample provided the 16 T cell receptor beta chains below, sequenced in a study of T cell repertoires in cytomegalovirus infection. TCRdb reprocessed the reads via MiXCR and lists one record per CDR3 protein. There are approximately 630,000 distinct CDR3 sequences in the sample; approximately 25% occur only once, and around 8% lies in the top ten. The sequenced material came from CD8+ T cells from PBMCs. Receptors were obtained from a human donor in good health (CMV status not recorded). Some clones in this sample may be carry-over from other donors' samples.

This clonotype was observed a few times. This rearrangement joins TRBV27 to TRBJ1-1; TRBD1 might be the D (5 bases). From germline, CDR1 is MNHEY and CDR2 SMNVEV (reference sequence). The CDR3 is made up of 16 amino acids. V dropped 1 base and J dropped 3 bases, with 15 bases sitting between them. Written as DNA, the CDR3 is TGTGCCAGCAGTTTATTTTTTCTGGGGGAGGACACTGAAGCTTTCTTT. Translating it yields CASSLFFLGEDTEAFF.

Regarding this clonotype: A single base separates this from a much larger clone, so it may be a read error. The CDR3: CASSLAREVGGLRETQYF. CDR3 nucleotides: TGTGCCAGCAGCTTAGCGCGAGAGGTGGGGGGGCTGCGTGAGACCCAGTACTTC. The chain couples TRBV7-8 to TRBJ2-5, with D maybe TRBD2 (7 bases). Trimming left V 0 bases short and J 5 bases short, with 22 bases between. The germline V gene has CDR1 SGHVS and CDR2 FQNEAQ. The CDR3 extends over 18 amino acids.

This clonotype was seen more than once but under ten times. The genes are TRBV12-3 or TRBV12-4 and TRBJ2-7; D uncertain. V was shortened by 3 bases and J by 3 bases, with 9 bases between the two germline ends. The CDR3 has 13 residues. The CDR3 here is CASSFFGDYEQYF. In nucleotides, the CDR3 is TGTGCCAGCAGTTTCTTCGGAGACTACGAGCAGTACTTC.

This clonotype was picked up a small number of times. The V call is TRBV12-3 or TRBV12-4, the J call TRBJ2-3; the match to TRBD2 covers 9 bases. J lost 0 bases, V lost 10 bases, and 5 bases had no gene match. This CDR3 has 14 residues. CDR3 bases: TGTGCCACCGGTAGCGGGGGTAGCACAGATACGCAGTATTTT. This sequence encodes CATGSGGSTDTQYF.

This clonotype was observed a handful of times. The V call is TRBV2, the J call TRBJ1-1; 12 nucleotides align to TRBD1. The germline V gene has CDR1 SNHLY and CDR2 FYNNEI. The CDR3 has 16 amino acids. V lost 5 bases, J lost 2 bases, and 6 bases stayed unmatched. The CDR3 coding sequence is TGTGCCAGCAGTCCCATAGGGACAGGGGGCAACACTGAAGCTTTCTTT. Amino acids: CASSPIGTGGNTEAFF.

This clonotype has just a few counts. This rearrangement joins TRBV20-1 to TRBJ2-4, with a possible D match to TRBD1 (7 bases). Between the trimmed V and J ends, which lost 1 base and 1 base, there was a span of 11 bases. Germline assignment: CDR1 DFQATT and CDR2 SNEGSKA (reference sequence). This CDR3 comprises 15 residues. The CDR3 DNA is TGCAGTGCTAGAGGACAGGGACTCGCCAAAAACATTCAGTACTTC. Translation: CSARGQGLAKNIQYF.

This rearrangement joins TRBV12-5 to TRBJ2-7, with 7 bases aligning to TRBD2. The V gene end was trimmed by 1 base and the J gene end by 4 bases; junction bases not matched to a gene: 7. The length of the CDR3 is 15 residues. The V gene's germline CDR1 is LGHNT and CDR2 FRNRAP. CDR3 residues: CASGLGLAEGYEQYF. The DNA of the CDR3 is TGTGCTAGTGGTTTGGGCCTAGCGGAGGGTTACGAGCAGTACTTC.

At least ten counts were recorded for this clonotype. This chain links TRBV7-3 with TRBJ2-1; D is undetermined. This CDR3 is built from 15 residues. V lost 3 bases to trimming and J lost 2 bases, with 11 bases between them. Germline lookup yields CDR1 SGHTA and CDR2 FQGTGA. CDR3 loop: CASSFNGPPYNEQFF. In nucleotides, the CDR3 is TGTGCCAGCAGCTTTAATGGGCCTCCCTACAATGAGCAGTTCTTC.

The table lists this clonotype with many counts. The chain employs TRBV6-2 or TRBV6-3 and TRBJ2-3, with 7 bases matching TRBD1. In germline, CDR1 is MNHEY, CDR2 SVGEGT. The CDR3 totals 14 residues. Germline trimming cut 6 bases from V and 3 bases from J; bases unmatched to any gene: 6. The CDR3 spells CASSPDRETDTQYF. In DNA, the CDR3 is TGTGCCAGCAGCCCCGACAGGGAGACAGATACGCAGTATTTT.

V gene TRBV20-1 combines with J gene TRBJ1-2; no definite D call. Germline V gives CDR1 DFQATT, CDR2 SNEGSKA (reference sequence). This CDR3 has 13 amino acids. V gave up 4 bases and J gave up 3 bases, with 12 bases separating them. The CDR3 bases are TGCAGTGCTATGGAGGTCAGAGACTATGGCTACACCTTC. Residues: CSAMEVRDYGYTF.

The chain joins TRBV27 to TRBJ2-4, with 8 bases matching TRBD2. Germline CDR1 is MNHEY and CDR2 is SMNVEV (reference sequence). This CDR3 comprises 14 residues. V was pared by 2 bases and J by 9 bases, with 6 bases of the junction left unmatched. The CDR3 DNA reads TGTGCCAGCAGTTTAGCGGGGGGATCAGCCATTCAGTACTTC. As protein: CASSLAGGSAIQYF.

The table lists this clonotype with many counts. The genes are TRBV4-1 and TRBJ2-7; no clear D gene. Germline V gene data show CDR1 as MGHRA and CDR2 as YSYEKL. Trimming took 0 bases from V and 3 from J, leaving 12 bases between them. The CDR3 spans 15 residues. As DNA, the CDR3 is TGCGCCAGCAGCCAAGATGTAGCTAGTCTCTACGAGCAGTACTTC. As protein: CASSQDVASLYEQYF.

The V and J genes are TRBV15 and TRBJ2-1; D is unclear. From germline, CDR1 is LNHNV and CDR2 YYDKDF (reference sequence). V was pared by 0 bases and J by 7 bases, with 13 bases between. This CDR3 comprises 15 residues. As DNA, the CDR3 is TGTGCCACCAGCAGAGATCTCGGGCTGACAAATGAGCAGTTCTTC. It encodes CATSRDLGLTNEQFF.

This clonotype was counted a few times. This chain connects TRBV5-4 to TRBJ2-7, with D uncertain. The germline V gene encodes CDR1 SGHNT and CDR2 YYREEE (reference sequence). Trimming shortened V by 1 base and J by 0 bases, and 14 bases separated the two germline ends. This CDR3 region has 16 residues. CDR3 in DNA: TGTGCCAGCAGCTTGTATCCGACTTCGAGCTCCTACGAGCAGTACTTC. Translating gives CASSLYPTSSSYEQYF.

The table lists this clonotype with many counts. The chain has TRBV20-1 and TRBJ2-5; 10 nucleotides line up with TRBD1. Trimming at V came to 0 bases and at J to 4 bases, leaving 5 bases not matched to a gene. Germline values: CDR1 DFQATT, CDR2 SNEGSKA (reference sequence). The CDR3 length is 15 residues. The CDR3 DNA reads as TGCAGTGCTAGAGATTTGGGGGACAGGGGAGAGACCCAGTACTTC. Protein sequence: CSARDLGDRGETQYF.

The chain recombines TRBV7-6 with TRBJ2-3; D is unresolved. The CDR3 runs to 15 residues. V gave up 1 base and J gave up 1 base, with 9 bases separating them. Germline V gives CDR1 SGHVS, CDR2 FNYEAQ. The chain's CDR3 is CASSLVTEGTDTQYF. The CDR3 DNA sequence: TGTGCCAGCAGCTTAGTTACCGAGGGCACAGATACGCAGTATTTT.